These T cell receptor beta chains were read from a single sample in a study of T-cell reconstitution after alpha-beta-depleted transplantation in children. TCRdb analysed the PCR reads with MiXCR anew, one entry per CDR3 protein. The sample lists 580,000 or so distinct CDR3 sequences, roughly 24% occurring once. The material sequenced was PBMCs, mostly from graft donor cells, taken 360 days after TCRalphabeta/CD19-depleted stem cell transplant. The receptors here all came from a boy in the first two years of life who had a stem cell transplant for acute myeloid leukemia, so the T cells may come from the graft donor. CDR3s include the opening cysteine and the closing phenylalanine or tryptophan. Fields, in order: J gene, V gene, D gene, clone size, CDR3 protein, CDR3 DNA. A D gene is named only where the DNA matches it firmly. Not all rows give a size; the values are once, few, many and, for expanded clones, a class.

J gene: TRBJ2-7; V gene: TRBV20-1; D gene: TRBD2; clone size: many; CDR3 protein: CSAPPGTSGNEQYF; CDR3 DNA: TGCAGTGCCCCACCCGGGACTAGCGGAAACGAGCAGTACTTC
J gene: TRBJ1-2; V gene: TRBV24-1; D gene: TRBD1; clone size: NA; CDR3 protein: CATSDFGTGGNYGYTF; CDR3 DNA: TGTGCCACCAGTGATTTCGGGACAGGGGGCAACTATGGCTACACCTTC
J gene: TRBJ1-2; V gene: TRBV29-1; D gene: NA; clone size: many; CDR3 protein: CSVARGDYGYTF; CDR3 DNA: TGCAGCGTCGCAAGGGGGGACTATGGCTACACCTTC
J gene: TRBJ2-3; V gene: TRBV6-2/TRBV6-3; D gene: TRBD2; clone size: NA; CDR3 protein: CASSLGLTLTDTQYF; CDR3 DNA: TGTGCCAGCAGTTTGGGACTAACCCTCACAGATACGCAGTATTTT
J gene: TRBJ2-7; V gene: TRBV12-3/TRBV12-4; D gene: NA; clone size: NA; CDR3 protein: CASSPSEVTYEQYF; CDR3 DNA: TGTGCCAGCAGTCCCTCGGAAGTGACCTACGAGCAGTACTTC
J gene: TRBJ2-5; V gene: TRBV4-1; D gene: TRBD2; clone size: NA; CDR3 protein: CASSQGRVGETQYF; CDR3 DNA: TGCGCCAGCTCGCAAGGGAGGGTAGGAGAGACCCAGTACTTC
J gene: TRBJ2-1; V gene: TRBV6-5; D gene: NA; clone size: NA; CDR3 protein: CASSFSWSGQQFF; CDR3 DNA: TGTGCCAGCAGTTTCTCATGGTCAGGACAGCAGTTCTTC
J gene: TRBJ2-2; V gene: TRBV4-1; D gene: NA; clone size: many; CDR3 protein: CASSHIQSQGELFF; CDR3 DNA: TGCGCCAGCAGCCACATACAATCGCAGGGGGAGCTGTTTTTT
J gene: TRBJ1-4; V gene: TRBV3-1; D gene: TRBD1; clone size: many; CDR3 protein: CASSDRVGNEKLFF; CDR3 DNA: TGTGCCAGCAGCGACAGGGTCGGAAATGAAAAACTGTTTTTT
J gene: TRBJ1-2; V gene: TRBV20-1; D gene: NA; clone size: few; CDR3 protein: CSAKADGFYGYTF; CDR3 DNA: TGCAGTGCTAAAGCCGACGGTTTCTATGGCTACACCTTC
J gene: TRBJ2-1; V gene: TRBV6-4; D gene: TRBD2; clone size: few; CDR3 protein: CASSDSPGLAGVNEQFF; CDR3 DNA: TGTGCCAGCAGTGACTCTCCGGGACTAGCGGGGGTCAATGAGCAGTTCTTC
J gene: TRBJ2-7; V gene: TRBV30; D gene: TRBD1; clone size: NA; CDR3 protein: CACRDRGKGYEQYF; CDR3 DNA: TGTGCCTGCCGGGACAGGGGGAAGGGGTACGAGCAGTACTTC
J gene: TRBJ1-2; V gene: TRBV12-3/TRBV12-4; D gene: NA; clone size: few; CDR3 protein: CASNTRAGHGYTF; CDR3 DNA: TGTGCCAGCAACACCAGGGCGGGTCATGGCTACACCTTC
J gene: TRBJ2-1; V gene: TRBV19; D gene: NA; clone size: many; CDR3 protein: CASMTWGADNEQFF; CDR3 DNA: TGTGCCAGTATGACATGGGGCGCGGACAATGAGCAGTTCTTC
J gene: TRBJ1-1; V gene: TRBV6-6; D gene: NA; clone size: many; CDR3 protein: CASSWIALQGISRVNTEAFF; CDR3 DNA: TGTGCCAGCAGTTGGATCGCACTCCAGGGGATCTCACGGGTGAACACTGAAGCTTTCTTT
J gene: TRBJ2-6; V gene: TRBV4-3; D gene: TRBD1; clone size: many; CDR3 protein: CASSQTTGKPSGANVLTF; CDR3 DNA: TGCGCCAGCAGCCAAACGACAGGGAAACCCTCTGGGGCCAACGTCCTGACTTTC
J gene: TRBJ1-4; V gene: TRBV20-1; D gene: NA; clone size: NA; CDR3 protein: CSASGATNEKLFF; CDR3 DNA: TGCAGTGCTAGCGGGGCAACTAATGAAAAACTGTTTTTT
J gene: TRBJ1-5; V gene: TRBV20-1; D gene: TRBD1; clone size: NA; CDR3 protein: CSARAGGEQPQHF; CDR3 DNA: TGCAGTGCTAGAGCAGGGGGAGAACAGCCCCAGCATTTT
J gene: TRBJ2-2; V gene: TRBV7-9; D gene: NA; clone size: NA; CDR3 protein: CARSFGRPTGELFF; CDR3 DNA: TGTGCCAGGAGCTTTGGGCGCCCCACCGGGGAGCTGTTTTTT
J gene: TRBJ2-1; V gene: TRBV4-3; D gene: TRBD1; clone size: few; CDR3 protein: CASSQGTGTHEQFF; CDR3 DNA: TGCGCCAGCAGCCAGGGGACAGGGACACATGAGCAGTTCTTC
J gene: TRBJ2-1; V gene: TRBV6-5; D gene: NA; clone size: few; CDR3 protein: CASSYSGEILNEQFF; CDR3 DNA: TGTGCCAGCAGTTACTCCGGTGAAATTCTCAATGAGCAGTTCTTC
J gene: TRBJ1-2; V gene: TRBV5-1; D gene: NA; clone size: NA; CDR3 protein: CASSLAIAGGYGYTF; CDR3 DNA: TGCGCCAGCAGCCTCGCCATAGCCGGTGGCTATGGCTACACCTTC
J gene: TRBJ2-3; V gene: TRBV7-2; D gene: NA; clone size: many; CDR3 protein: CASSLVRPLGRPSTDTQYF; CDR3 DNA: TGTGCCAGCAGCTTAGTCCGACCCTTGGGACGTCCTAGCACAGATACGCAGTATTTT
J gene: TRBJ1-6; V gene: TRBV20-1; D gene: TRBD1; clone size: NA; CDR3 protein: CSASRGESPLHF; CDR3 DNA: TGCAGTGCTAGCAGGGGGGAGTCACCCCTCCACTTT
J gene: TRBJ2-3; V gene: TRBV4-3; D gene: TRBD1; clone size: few; CDR3 protein: CASSQIPGQVFPSTDTQYF; CDR3 DNA: TGCGCCAGCAGCCAAATCCCGGGACAGGTGTTTCCTAGCACAGATACGCAGTATTTT
J gene: TRBJ1-2; V gene: TRBV29-1; D gene: NA; clone size: NA; CDR3 protein: CSVGPGGTDERVGYGYTF; CDR3 DNA: TGCAGCGTTGGTCCCGGCGGGACTGACGAAAGGGTTGGCTATGGCTACACCTTC
J gene: TRBJ1-5; V gene: TRBV10-1; D gene: NA; clone size: NA; CDR3 protein: CASGTNNRSPSLYSNQPQHF; CDR3 DNA: TGCGCCAGCGGAACAAATAACAGGAGCCCTTCCCTCTATAGCAATCAGCCCCAGCATTTT
J gene: TRBJ1-1; V gene: TRBV6-1; D gene: TRBD1; clone size: NA; CDR3 protein: CASSPGQVENTEAFF; CDR3 DNA: TGTGCCAGCAGTCCAGGACAGGTGGAGAACACTGAAGCTTTCTTT
J gene: TRBJ2-1; V gene: TRBV7-9; D gene: NA; clone size: NA; CDR3 protein: CSSASTGGYNEQFF; CDR3 DNA: TGTTCCAGCGCCAGCACAGGCGGTTACAATGAGCAGTTCTTC
J gene: TRBJ2-7; V gene: TRBV6-1; D gene: TRBD2; clone size: few; CDR3 protein: CASTRGGPYEQYF; CDR3 DNA: TGTGCCAGCACGAGGGGAGGGCCGTACGAGCAGTACTTC
J gene: TRBJ2-1; V gene: TRBV6-2/TRBV6-3; D gene: NA; clone size: NA; CDR3 protein: CASRRSGTGTNEQFF; CDR3 DNA: TGTGCCAGCAGGAGGAGCGGGACAGGCACCAATGAGCAGTTCTTC
J gene: TRBJ2-3; V gene: TRBV28; D gene: NA; clone size: few; CDR3 protein: CASSRPPGRNTQYF; CDR3 DNA: TGTGCCAGCAGTCGCCCCCCGGGACGGAATACGCAGTATTTT
J gene: TRBJ2-1; V gene: TRBV12-3/TRBV12-4; D gene: NA; clone size: many; CDR3 protein: CASSLGQASSYNEQFF; CDR3 DNA: TGTGCCAGCAGTTTAGGGCAGGCTAGCTCCTACAATGAGCAGTTCTTC
J gene: TRBJ2-5; V gene: TRBV6-5; D gene: NA; clone size: many; CDR3 protein: CASGNMAGAQYF; CDR3 DNA: TGTGCCAGCGGGAACATGGCCGGGGCCCAGTACTTC
J gene: TRBJ2-7; V gene: TRBV12-3/TRBV12-4; D gene: NA; clone size: NA; CDR3 protein: CASSLGGDTTYEQYF; CDR3 DNA: TGTGCCAGCAGTTTAGGAGGGGACACAACCTACGAGCAGTACTTC